This TCR beta chain was observed in a study of beta chain features in type 1 diabetes. Points from the study as a whole: Any role of HLA type in TCRB rearrangement remained unresolved here. Individuals with type 1 diabetes displayed fewer insertions and more deletions at VDJ junctions. Shortening of TCRB CDR3s, moderate but significant, appeared in all four CD4+ subsets of Type 1 diabetes patients.

On this clone: Its antigen is currently unknown.

The sequenced template was cDNA made from the entire isolated RNA. Assay used: immunoSEQ multiplex PCR; TCRdb lists only in-frame clones, some missing. The sample lists roughly 340,000 clones, 10% to 15% occurring once. CDR1 and CDR2 (germline): SGDLS, YYNGEE. This CDR3 is 15 amino acids long. Purity above 95% was achieved in all sorted populations. This sequence was found in a woman under 30 with type 1 diabetes. The sequenced material came from naive CD4+ T cells from blood. The genes are TRBV9 and TRBJ2-5; 8 nucleotides align to TRBD2. Matching the DNA end better, TRBJ2-7 makes the J call doubtful. The CDR3 protein is CASSSSSGSHYEQYF. CDR3 sequence (DNA): TGTGCCAGCAGCTCCTCCAGCGGGAGCCACTACGAGCAGTACTTC.